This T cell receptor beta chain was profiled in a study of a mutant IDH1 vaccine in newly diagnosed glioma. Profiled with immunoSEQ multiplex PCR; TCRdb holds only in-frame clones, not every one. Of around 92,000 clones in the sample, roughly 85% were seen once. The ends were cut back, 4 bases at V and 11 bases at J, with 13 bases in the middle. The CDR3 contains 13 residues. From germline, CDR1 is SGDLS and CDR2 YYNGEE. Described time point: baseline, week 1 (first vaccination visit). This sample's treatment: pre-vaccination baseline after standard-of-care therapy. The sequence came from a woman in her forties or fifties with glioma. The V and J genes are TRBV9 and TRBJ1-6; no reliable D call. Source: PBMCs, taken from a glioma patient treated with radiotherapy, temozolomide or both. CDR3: CASSSTGFPPLHF. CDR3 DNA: TGTGCCAGCAGCTCGACCGGGTTTCCACCCCTCCACTTT.